This T cell receptor beta chain comes out of a study of low-dose radiotherapy and immunotherapy resistance in tumors (dated by TCRdb to between 2022 and 2023). Some background on the complete study: In Cohort 1, 0.5 Gy per fraction was delivered every 2 weeks, and a total PTV dose of 6.5 Gy was prescribed. Eight patients were included in the translational analysis: three from the first dose cohort and the first five from the second dose cohort. For Cohort 2, the dose was 1 Gy per fraction given every two weeks, adding up to 13 Gy in total across 26 weeks. Intravenous cyclophosphamide at 200 mg/m2 was administered every two weeks, one day ahead of each radiation and immunotherapy administration. The trial did not randomize participants into treatment groups. Aspirin 300 mg was taken orally once daily by patients for four cycles, starting on cycle 1 day 1. Nivolumab was administered intravenously as a 240 mg flat dose every two weeks, and ipilimumab was administered intravenously at 1 mg/kg every six weeks.

The CDR3 goes from the cysteine to the phenylalanine over 13 residues. Only the CDR3 DNA stays, 39 bases, in frame from base 1. V loses 3 bases of germline sequence and J loses 5 bases, and the interval between the two ends is 10 bases. The sample's time point label, in plain terms: after trial treatment. Read against the paper, the sample's treatment or condition label means: LDRT plus nivolumab, ipilimumab, low-dose cyclophosphamide and aspirin (RACIN trial). Donors were enrolled in RACIN, a single-arm phase I dose-escalation trial in which nivolumab, ipilimumab, aspirin, low-dose cyclophosphamide and low-dose radiotherapy were combined. Patients with advanced, TIL-negative solid tumors were considered eligible. Instrument on record: Illumina HiSeq 2500. Superscript III and a set of TRAV- and TRBV-specific primers were used to synthesize first-strand cDNA, so that both TCRalpha and TCRbeta chains were covered. TCRs were amplified with Phusion for 20 to 25 PCR cycles, with a constant-region primer paired with the adapter attached to the V primers. The MessageAmp II aRNA Amplification Kit was used to amplify the isolated mRNA, with in vitro transcription run for approximately 15 hours at 37 degrees C. The Dynabeads mRNA DIRECT Purification Kit was used to isolate the mRNA for TCR sequencing. Indexed Illumina adapters were added in a second Phusion PCR of 25 to 30 cycles, and the PCR products were purified with AMPure XP beads. Concerning the study's data processing: Using custom Perl scripts, TCR sequences encoding the same protein were pooled, out-of-frame sequences were removed, and the abundance of each clonotype was computed. Any TCR sequence backed by just one read was left out of the analysis. Repertoire metrics included Shannon entropy, Gini index, clonality, richness, and frequency of TCRs shared between repertoires. TCRdb itself trimmed the public reads at Q25 with fastp, ran MiXCR and retained productive beta chains. Under each unique CDR3 protein, matching rows form one entry showing the most common genes and DNA. Clone size and V and J calls follow TCRdb, not the original study. This sample lists roughly 100,000 distinct CDR3 sequences; around 21% were detected once. The ten largest clonotypes hold 4.1% of the sample.

For this clonotype: Its antigen is not yet known. Base qualities are missing; no much larger clone stands one base away.

The V and J genes are TRBV12-3 or TRBV12-4 and TRBJ1-2; TRBD1 is a possible D gene, resting on 6 matching bases. The receptor was isolated from a male donor with prostate cancer. Sequencing was performed on PBMCs, taken after low-dose radiotherapy plus immunotherapy. The base sequence is TGTGCCAGCAGTTTCGAGGGGGGATATGGCTACACCTTC. Protein translation: CASSFEGGYGYTF.